These 6 T cell receptor beta chains share one sample of origin, sequenced in a study of T cells in Graves' hyperthyroidism and ophthalmopathy. TCR beta CDR3 regions were amplified from RNA. With the HTBI primer set, the TCR CDR3 went through a first round of RT-PCR. TCRdb itself ran the multiplex PCR reads through MiXCR, one entry per CDR3 protein. Of just over 550,000 distinct CDR3 sequences in the sample, around 45% were seen once. What was sequenced was peripheral blood or thyroid tissue (not recorded which). The receptors come from a woman under 30 with Graves' hyperthyroidism.

The chain uses TRBV2 and TRBJ1-5; D is ambiguous. Deletions cut 7 bases from V and 2 bases from J, with 12 bases between. CDR1 is SNHLY, CDR2 FYNNEI, per germline. The CDR3 is made up of 14 amino acids. In DNA, the CDR3 is TGTGCCAGCACCCGGGAATCGGGCAATCAGCCCCAGCATTTT. This translates into CASTRESGNQPQHF.

Only a few counts were recorded for this clonotype. The rearrangement joins TRBV29-1 to TRBJ1-2, with 11 bases matching TRBD1. The CDR3 sequence is 11 residues long. Germline values: CDR1 SQVTM, CDR2 ANQGSEA. V lost 8 bases, J lost 6 bases, and 2 bases stayed unmatched. The CDR3 here is CSWDRGDGYTF. In DNA form, the CDR3 reads TGCAGCTGGGACAGGGGGGATGGCTACACCTTC.

Here the CDR3 reads CSVEWASGSRETQYF. The CDR3 nucleotides read TGCAGCGTTGAATGGGCTAGCGGGAGTCGAGAGACCCAGTACTTC. The gene calls are TRBV29-1 and TRBJ2-5; 10 positions agree with TRBD2. CDR3 length equals 15 residues. J gave up 4 bases and V 2 bases, and 7 bases lay outside the gene matches. Germline V gene lookup returns CDR1 SQVTM and CDR2 ANQGSEA.

This sequence joins TRBV29-1 and TRBJ2-7, with a tentative D call TRBD1 (6 bases). The V end was cut by 4 bases, the J end by 3 bases, with 16 bases between. From germline, CDR1 is SQVTM and CDR2 ANQGSEA. The CDR3 loop spans 14 amino acids. This chain's CDR3 is CSVGPARGNYEQYF. The CDR3 bases are TGCAGCGTTGGCCCCGCTAGGGGGAACTACGAGCAGTACTTC.

This clonotype was seen many times. The chain is built from TRBV10-2 and TRBJ1-5; D is unclear. The germline CDR1 and CDR2 sequences are WSHSY and SAAADI. Trimming stripped 5 bases from V and 3 bases from J, with 8 bases between. The length of the CDR3 is 13 residues. In nucleotides, the CDR3 is TGCGCCAGCAGTATAGGGCTCAATCAGCCCCAGCATTTT. It is translated as CASSIGLNQPQHF.

The sample holds many counts of this clonotype. The chain uses TRBV15 and TRBJ2-2; D not certain. This CDR3 spans 13 amino acids. Germline values: CDR1 LNHNV, CDR2 YYDKDF (reference sequence). The germline V and J ends were trimmed by 1 base and 5 bases, with 5 bases remaining between them. CDR3 loop: CATSRAVTGELFF. As DNA, the CDR3 is TGTGCCACCAGCAGAGCGGTAACCGGGGAGCTGTTTTTT.